Reported below is one T cell receptor (beta chain). This clonotype was seen ten or more times. There is no known antigen for this receptor. No clone much larger than this one lies a single base away; base qualities are absent. Stable Graves' hyperthyroidism was defined as the absence of progression to ophthalmopathy over 18 months of follow-up. Hyperthyroidism patients were aged 18 to 65 years and newly diagnosed, with disease duration of less than 2 months. Exclusion was applied to patients with uncontrolled infections, other autoimmune diseases, pregnancy or lactation. Diagnoses were established on the basis of clinical symptoms, serum thyroxine and TRAb, thyroid ultrasound, and orbital computed tomography. PBMCs were separated from about 10 ml of fresh peripheral blood using Ficoll-Paque density gradient centrifugation. Total RNA was extracted using Trizol reagent, and RNA quality was assessed on an Agilent 2100 Bioanalyzer.

The data originate from a study of T cells in Graves' hyperthyroidism and ophthalmopathy (dated by TCRdb to the late 2010s). General notes on the study: Peripheral blood was sampled at the time of initial diagnosis, prior to any treatment. TCR Vbeta CDR3 sequencing of approximately 140 peripheral blood samples (43 ophthalmopathy, over 70 hyperthyroidism and roughly 17 progressor patients) is reported in the paper. TCR V-J signatures able to tell the groups apart were searched for in a discovery cohort of 100 patients, of whom 40 to 45 had Graves' ophthalmopathy and about 60 had stable Graves' hyperthyroidism. After blood sampling, hyperthyroidism patients were treated with methimazole at a starting dose of 30 mg daily, and ophthalmopathy patients were treated with high-dose intravenous methylprednisolone. The roughly 91 discovery patients were randomly split 7:3 into training and test sets. Prospective prediction of ophthalmopathy was tested in an independent validation cohort consisting of about 20 hyperthyroidism patients and around 16 patients who later progressed to ophthalmopathy. In about 6 Graves' hyperthyroidism patients, the study also compared T-cell repertoires from thyroid tissue with T-cell repertoires from blood. Findings and caveats that apply to the study as a whole: During validation, the model predicted progression to ophthalmopathy a median of around 7 months ahead of onset, with 70.59% sensitivity and 72% to 85% specificity. In cross-validation, a model built on a 13 V-J signature told ophthalmopathy apart from stable hyperthyroidism with about 90% sensitivity and around 84% specificity, and in testing the same model reached 80%/75%. Sample size was not statistically predetermined, and investigators were not blinded to group allocation. Blood samples also contained most of the expanded thyroid clonotypes (frequency above 0.001), which suggests that blood repertoires may reflect thyroid immune responses.

The CDR3 spans 13 residues, from the cysteine through the phenylalanine. The read is trimmed to its CDR3 DNA, 39 bases read in frame from base 1. V loses 4 bases, J loses 6 bases, and the germline ends lie 13 bases apart. As encoded in the germline V gene (reference sequence), CDR1 is LGHDT while CDR2 is YNNKEL. Amplification of TCR beta CDR3 regions was carried out from RNA transcripts. A first-round RT-PCR of the TCR CDR3 used the HTBI primer set with the Qiagen OneStep RT-PCR kit. The libraries were constructed in a second round of multiplex PCR and then size-selected and purified. Libraries were sequenced paired-end with 100 bp reads on an Illumina HiSeq2000. Regarding the original processing steps: SOAPnuke was used to process the raw data, removing reads that contained adapters or uncalled bases, had a mean Phred below 15, or lacked an exact match to the constant primer or identifier. COPE v1.2.5 was used to merge high-quality paired reads, and clonotypes were defined as unique nucleotide sequences. MiTCR v1.1 was used to align the clonotypes against IMGT TRBV, TRBD and TRBJ reference segments. Analysis was restricted to V-J combinations with a frequency above 0.0001, which covered 99.2% of repertoires. The TCS score was defined as the ratio of F50 (clonal expansion) to E x V (chaos), calculated using BLOSUM62-based TCRdist between CDR3 peptides within each V-J. Welch's t-statistics and random forest reduced roughly 530 V-J features to some 14, which were used in a naive Bayes classifier (R e1071). TCRdb took the public reads, trimmed them with fastp at Q25, ran MiXCR for clone calling and kept in-frame beta chains. A single entry per CDR3 protein holds the most common genes and DNA from its merged rows. The V and J calls come from TCRdb's annotation, not from the publication. A total of over 200,000 distinct CDR3 sequences appear in this sample, approximately 17% of them only once. 50% of the sample is in the top ten clones.

The material sequenced was blood. The chain links TRBV3-1 with TRBJ2-7; no D segment can be confidently identified. The sequence came from a man aged 50 to 59 with Graves' hyperthyroidism. CDR3 loop: CASSPAITAEQYF. In nucleotide form, the sequence is TGTGCCAGCAGCCCCGCAATTACGGCCGAGCAGTACTTC.